A selection of T cell receptor beta chains follows, all from one sample in a study of CD8+CD57+ T cells in acquired aplastic anemia. TCRdb ran MiXCR on the reads and lists one entry per CDR3 protein. The table shows 150,000 to 200,000 distinct CDR3 sequences, with about half occurring only once. Sequenced sample: sorted CD4+, CD8+, or CD8+CD57+ T cells (not recorded which) from PBMCs. These receptors were obtained from a human donor with aplastic anemia. CDR3s include the opening cysteine and the closing phenylalanine or tryptophan. The D gene is left open where the match is weak. The size entry is marked missing in some rows and otherwise reads once, few, many or a size class.

many	TRBV6-2/TRBV6-3	-	TRBJ1-1	CASSFNMDTEAFF	TGTGCCAGCAGCTTTAATATGGACACTGAAGCTTTCTTT
many	TRBV29-1	-	TRBJ1-1	CSVELQGVGTEAFF	TGCAGCGTCGAATTACAGGGAGTCGGCACTGAAGCTTTCTTT
many	TRBV5-5	-	TRBJ1-3	CASSPAFSSGNTIYF	TGTGCCAGCAGCCCCGCGTTTAGCTCTGGAAACACCATATATTTT
once	TRBV9	-	TRBJ2-7	CASSTHSGVEQYF	TGTGCCAGCAGCACCCACAGCGGCGTCGAGCAGTACTTC
few	TRBV7-9	-	TRBJ2-7	CASSPRGTYEQYF	TGTGCCAGCAGCCCGCGGGGCACCTACGAGCAGTACTTC
many	TRBV20-1	TRBD1	TRBJ1-6	CSAVTGVNSPLHF	TGCAGTGCCGTGACAGGGGTAAATTCACCCCTCCACTTT
-	TRBV20-1	-	TRBJ2-3	CSARGQRFTDTQYF	TGCAGTGCTAGAGGGCAAAGGTTCACAGATACGCAGTATTTT
-	TRBV7-9	-	TRBJ1-4	CASSSGQAEEKLFF	TGTGCCAGCAGCTCGGGGCAAGCAGAGGAAAAACTGTTTTTT
few	TRBV15	-	TRBJ1-5	CATSRDYEYSNQPQHF	TGTGCCACCAGCAGAGATTATGAGTATAGCAATCAGCCCCAGCATTTT
many	TRBV2	-	TRBJ2-2	CASSGTAGYGAGELFF	TGTGCCAGCAGTGGCACCGCGGGGTACGGGGCCGGGGAGCTGTTTTTT
once	TRBV25-1	-	TRBJ2-7	CASSDGFEQYF	TGTGCCAGCAGTGACGGATTCGAGCAGTACTTC
-	TRBV20-1	TRBD2	TRBJ2-3	CSASVPTSGGTTDTQYF	TGCAGTGCTAGCGTACCGACTAGCGGGGGGACCACAGATACGCAGTATTTT
-	TRBV5-1	-	TRBJ1-2	CASSLERGYTF	TGCGCCAGCAGCTTGGAGCGGGGGTACACCTTC
many	TRBV24-1	-	TRBJ2-3	CATSEGAPDTQYF	TGTGCCACCAGTGAAGGAGCTCCAGATACGCAGTATTTT
few	TRBV2	TRBD1	TRBJ2-7	CASSTDRDEQYF	TGTGCCAGCAGTACCGACAGGGACGAGCAGTACTTC
few	TRBV7-9	TRBD1	TRBJ1-6	CASEPPGQGQSPLHF	TGTGCCAGCGAACCTCCGGGACAGGGACAATCACCCCTCCACTTT
many	TRBV20-1	-	TRBJ2-1	CSASGTHYNEQFF	TGCAGTGCTAGTGGGACGCATTACAATGAGCAGTTCTTC
many	TRBV6-1	-	TRBJ2-7	CASSEVRPEGQYF	TGTGCCAGCAGTGAAGTTCGGCCGGAGGGGCAGTACTTC
-	TRBV5-1	-	TRBJ2-7	CASSLVPSYEQYF	TGCGCCAGCAGCTTGGTTCCCTCCTACGAGCAGTACTTC